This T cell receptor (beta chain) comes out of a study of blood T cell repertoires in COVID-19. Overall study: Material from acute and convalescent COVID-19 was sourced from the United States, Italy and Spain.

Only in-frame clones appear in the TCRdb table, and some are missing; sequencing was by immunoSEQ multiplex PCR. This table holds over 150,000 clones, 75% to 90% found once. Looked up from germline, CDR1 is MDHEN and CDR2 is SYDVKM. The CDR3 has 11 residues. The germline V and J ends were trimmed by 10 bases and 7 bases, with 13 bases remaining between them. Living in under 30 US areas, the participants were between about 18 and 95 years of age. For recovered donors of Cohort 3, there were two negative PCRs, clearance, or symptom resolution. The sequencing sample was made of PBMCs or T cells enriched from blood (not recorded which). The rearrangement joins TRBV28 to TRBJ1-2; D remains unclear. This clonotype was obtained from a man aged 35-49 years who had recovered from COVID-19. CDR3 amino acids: CATREVGGYTF. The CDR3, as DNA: TGTGCCACCCGCGAGGTGGGTGGCTACACCTTC.